This entry lists 17 T cell receptor beta chains sequenced from one sample in a study of T cells in Graves' hyperthyroidism and ophthalmopathy (dated by TCRdb to about 2019). Library preparation employed multiplex PCR. TCRdb records Illumina HiSeq 2000 as the sequencer. The TCR beta CDR3 regions were amplified from the RNA transcripts. The first round of RT-PCR for the TCR CDR3 was performed with the HTBI primer set and the Qiagen OneStep RT-PCR kit. TCRdb trimmed public reads at Q25 via fastp, called clones via MiXCR and kept in-frame beta chains. Rows with one shared CDR3 protein collapse into an entry with the most common genes and DNA. The sample table lists 500,000 to 600,000 distinct CDR3 sequences, 15% to 20% of them with a count of one. Together, the top ten hold approximately 48% of the sample. The sequenced sample was blood. The receptor source for this set is a man between 35 and 55 years old with Graves' ophthalmopathy.

The chain carries TRBV5-1 and TRBJ2-1, with 10 bases aligning to TRBD2. With 2 bases clipped from V and 7 bases from J, the junction kept 6 bases outside the gene matches. Germline V gives CDR1 SGHRS, CDR2 YFSETQ. The CDR3 runs 15 residues. CDR3 residues: CASSFLSSGRNEQFF. DNA for the CDR3: TGCGCCAGCAGCTTTCTATCTAGCGGGAGAAATGAGCAGTTCTTC.

The chain uses TRBV29-1 and TRBJ1-4; the D is unclear. Germline V lookup: CDR1 SQVTM, CDR2 ANQGSEA. V lost 4 bases to trimming and J lost 3 bases, with 6 bases between them. The CDR3 consists of 12 residues. In DNA form, the CDR3 reads TGCAGCGTTGGACGGCCTAATGAAAAACTGTTTTTT. It codes for CSVGRPNEKLFF. Full variable domain (rest looked up from reference TRBV29-1 and TRBJ1-4): SAVISQKPSRDICQRGTSLTIQCQVDSQVTMMFWYRQQPGQSLTLIATANQGSEATYESGFVIDKFPISRPNLTFSTLTVSNMSPEDSSIYLCSVGRPNEKLFFGSGTQLSVL.

There are a few counts of this clonotype. This rearrangement joins TRBV28 to TRBJ2-5; D might be TRBD1 or TRBD2, each matching 6 bases. In germline, CDR1 is MDHEN, CDR2 SYDVKM. The CDR3 loop spans 17 amino acids. Deletions cut 8 bases from V and 5 bases from J, with 27 bases between. The CDR3 sequence is CASDPFGGLRARETQYF. The DNA of the CDR3 is TGTGCCAGCGACCCCTTCGGGGGCCTTCGGGCCCGGGAGACCCAGTACTTC.

The rearrangement uses TRBV15 and TRBJ2-5, with D possibly matching TRBD2 (6 bases). Trimming left V 5 bases short and J 3 bases short, with 16 bases between. Germline CDR1 LNHNV, CDR2 YYDKDF (reference sequence). The CDR3 has 15 residues. The CDR3 DNA reads TGTGCCACCAGCCCTAGCGTGACCAGGGAAGAGACCCAGTACTTC. This encodes CATSPSVTREETQYF.

There are a few counts of this clonotype. The chain joins TRBV11-2 to TRBJ2-7; D could derive from TRBD1 or TRBD2 (5 bases each). The CDR3 covers 15 residues. The germline gives CDR1 SGHAT, CDR2 FQNNGV. V was shortened by 1 base and J by 6 bases, with 16 bases between the two germline ends. DNA for the CDR3: TGTGCCAGCAGCTTAGTCGCAGGGTCTCGGGGCGAGCAGTACTTC. Protein: CASSLVAGSRGEQYF.

A word on this clonotype: A much bigger clone sits one base away, suggesting this may be a read error. V usage is TRBV20-1 and J usage is TRBJ2-1, with 8 positions matching TRBD2. The DNA end is a closer match to TRBJ2-7, so the J assignment may be wrong. The germline V gene has CDR1 DFQATT and CDR2 SNEGSKA (reference sequence). The CDR3 spans 14 residues. The CDR3 nucleotides read TGCAGTGCTACTGGAGTAGCGGGATACAATGAGCAGTACTTC. Its translation: CSATGVAGYNEQYF.

This clonotype was seen repeatedly, ten times or more. The V call is TRBV5-6, the J call TRBJ2-3, with 9 bases aligning to TRBD2. This CDR3 contains 16 residues. Trimming cost V 2 bases and J 1 base; bases outside gene matches: 5. The germline gives CDR1 SGHDT, CDR2 YYEEEE. CDR3 region: CASSFGEREGTDTQYF. The CDR3 DNA follows: TGTGCCAGCAGCTTCGGGGAGCGGGAGGGCACAGATACGCAGTATTTT.

In this sample, this clonotype turned up a few times. The chain recombines TRBV20-1 with TRBJ2-5; 8 bases map to TRBD2. From germline, CDR1 is DFQATT and CDR2 SNEGSKA (reference sequence). The CDR3 totals 13 residues. Losses at the gene ends were 5 bases for V and 5 bases for J; bases not matched to a gene: 7. The CDR3 sequence is CSASSGRSETQYF. CDR3 bases: TGCAGTGCTTCAAGCGGGAGATCCGAGACCCAGTACTTC.

The chain is built from TRBV10-3 and TRBJ2-3, with D possibly TRBD2 on 5 matching bases. V gave up 10 bases and J gave up 0 bases, with 17 bases separating them. The CDR3 covers 15 residues. In germline, CDR1 is ENHRY, CDR2 SYGVKD. For the CDR3, the DNA is TGTGCCACGAGGGATACGTTGACTAGCACAGATACGCAGTATTTT. The encoded protein is CATRDTLTSTDTQYF.

This chain joins TRBV5-4 and TRBJ2-1; D may be TRBD1 (5 bases). Per the germline V gene, CDR1 is SGHNT and CDR2 is YYREEE (reference sequence). The CDR3 has 13 amino acids. V dropped 1 base and J dropped 6 bases, with 8 bases sitting between them. In nucleotides, the CDR3 is TGTGCCAGCAGCTTGAGTACAGGCAATGAGCAGTTCTTC. This translates into CASSLSTGNEQFF. The full variable domain, rest sourced from reference TRBV5-4 and TRBJ2-1, is ETGVTQSPTHLIKTRGQQVTLRCSSQSGHNTVSWYQQALGQGPQFIFQYYREEENGRGNFPPRFSGLQFPNYSSELNVNALELDDSALYLCASSLSTGNEQFFGPGTRLTVL.

This clonotype was recorded at least ten times. The V call is TRBV7-8, the J call TRBJ2-7; D is unclear. The CDR3 is made up of 15 amino acids. Looked up from germline, CDR1 is SGHVS and CDR2 is FQNEAQ. V was pared by 5 bases and J by 2 bases, with 16 bases between. The CDR3 spells CASSPPAQITYEQYF. Here the CDR3 DNA reads TGTGCCAGCAGCCCTCCGGCACAGATCACCTACGAGCAGTACTTC.

The chain recombines TRBV30 with TRBJ1-3; no clear D. V was pared by 3 bases and J by 9 bases, with 9 bases between. The CDR3 has 11 residues. Germline V gives CDR1 GTSNPN, CDR2 SVGIG (reference sequence). CDR3 nucleotides: TGTGCCTGGAGGAGTCGCGGCACCATATATTTT. This sequence encodes CAWRSRGTIYF.

J is TRBJ1-6 and V is TRBV6-1; the D gene is possibly TRBD1 (6 bases). The CDR3 length is 15 residues. CDR1 is MNHNS, CDR2 SASEGT, per germline. V was trimmed by 7 bases and J by 10 bases, leaving 20 bases between them. CDR3 sequence reads: CASTTNTGKRSPLHF. CDR3 DNA: TGTGCCAGCACCACAAATACAGGGAAGAGGTCACCCCTCCACTTT.

The rearrangement joins TRBV5-1 to TRBJ1-1; 8 bases line up with TRBD1. CDR1 is SGHRS and CDR2 is YFSETQ in the germline V gene. The CDR3 runs 15 residues. Trimming cost V 4 bases and J 9 bases; bases outside gene matches: 14. The CDR3 reads CASSNTRDRRNQAFF. CDR3 coding DNA: TGCGCCAGCAGCAATACAAGGGACAGGAGAAACCAAGCTTTCTTT.

The rearrangement links TRBV6-1 to TRBJ2-5; 8 bases fit TRBD2. Germline V gene sequence: CDR1 MNHNS, CDR2 SASEGT. CDR3 length: 17 residues. The V gene end was trimmed by 6 bases and the J gene end by 5 bases; junction bases not matched to a gene: 17. For the CDR3, the DNA is TGTGCCAGCAGAAAACCGGGACTAGGAGGAAGTAGGGAGACCCAGTACTTC. It codes for CASRKPGLGGSRETQYF.

This clonotype was found many times. The chain combines TRBV28 with TRBJ2-1; the match to TRBD1 covers 8 bases. The V gene's germline CDR1 is MDHEN and CDR2 SYDVKM. The CDR3 loop spans 14 amino acids. The J segment lost 2 bases and the V segment lost 4 bases, leaving 1 base of the junction unmatched. CDR3 sequence (DNA): TGTGCCAGCAGTTGGGGACAGGCCTACAATGAGCAGTTCTTC. Its translation: CASSWGQAYNEQFF.

At least ten counts were recorded for this clonotype. The V gene is TRBV7-9, the J gene TRBJ2-2; D gene uncertain. The V gene lost 2 bases and the J gene lost 1 base, with 8 bases spanning the gap. The CDR3 extends over 15 amino acids. From germline, CDR1 is SEHNR and CDR2 FQNEAQ (reference sequence). For the CDR3, the DNA is TGTGCCAGCAGCTTATCTGTCCTGAACACCGGGGAGCTGTTTTTT. Translated, it gives CASSLSVLNTGELFF.